A selection of T cell receptor beta chains follows, all from one sample in a study of identical twins. Each CDR3 protein is one row after TCRdb ran MiXCR on the 5' RACE reads. The sample has some 1,700,000 distinct CDR3 sequences; around 33% are singletons. The sample consisted of cord blood. The receptor source for this set is a newborn girl in good health. CDR3s include the opening cysteine and the closing phenylalanine or tryptophan. The D gene is left open where the match is weak. Only part of the rows carry a size: once, few, many, or a class if the clone is expanded.

>TRBD1|TRBV6-2/TRBV6-3|TRBJ1-5|17|once
TGTGCCAGCAGTTACTCCGAGACAGGGGATAACAATCAGCCCCAGCATTTT
CASSYSETGDNNQPQHF
>.|TRBV4-1|TRBJ1-5|17|few
TGCGCCAGCAGCCAAGTGCAATCGAAGTCTGGGAATCAGCCCCAGCATTTT
CASSQVQSKSGNQPQHF
>.|TRBV20-1|TRBJ2-7|16|many
TGCAGTGCTAGCGGACAGGGGGGACTAGCGAACTACGAGCAGTACTTC
CSASGQGGLANYEQYF
>TRBD2|TRBV27|TRBJ2-7|17|.
TGTGCCAGCAGTTTACGGTCTAGCGGGAGGGCCGCGTACGAGCAGTACTTC
CASSLRSSGRAAYEQYF
>.|TRBV5-1|TRBJ2-5|15|few
TGCGCCAGCAGCTTGGCCGGGACAAAACAAGAGACCCAGTACTTC
CASSLAGTKQETQYF
>TRBD2|TRBV6-1|TRBJ2-3|16|few
TGTGCCAGCAGTGAAGGGCTAGCGGGAGGTGCAGATACGCAGTATTTT
CASSEGLAGGADTQYF
>.|TRBV11-2|TRBJ2-2|13|.
TGTGCCAGCAGAGGCAGAAACACCGGGGAGCTGTTTTTT
CASRGRNTGELFF
>.|TRBV3-1|TRBJ1-2|13|few
TGTGCCAGCAGCCAAGATTCAGGAATCGGCTACACCTTC
CASSQDSGIGYTF
>TRBD1|TRBV6-6|TRBJ2-2|15|.
TGTGCCGGCAGTTACTCGGCAGGGGGCTCCGGGGAGCTGTTTTTT
CAGSYSAGGSGELFF
>.|TRBV28|TRBJ2-4|16|many
TGTGCCAGCAGTTCATCCGGGACTCCCGACGGGGACATTCAGTACTTC
CASSSSGTPDGDIQYF
>.|TRBV7-2|TRBJ2-3|16|.
TGTGCCAGCAGCTCATGGGGACTCCAATTCACAGATACGCAGTATTTT
CASSSWGLQFTDTQYF
>.|TRBV7-2|TRBJ2-4|15|few
TGTGCCAGCAGCTTGGATAACTACGCCAAAAACATTCAGTACTTC
CASSLDNYAKNIQYF
>.|TRBV27|TRBJ2-1|20|few
TGTGCCAGCAGTCGGCAAGACGTACGGGAGAAAGGGACCTTATTGAATGAGCAGTTCTTC
CASSRQDVREKGTLLNEQFF
>TRBD2|TRBV7-9|TRBJ2-7|16|.
TGTGCCAGCAGCTTGGTGCTAGCGGTGACTTACAATGAGCAGTACTTC
CASSLVLAVTYNEQYF
>.|TRBV7-2|TRBJ1-6|15|.
TGTGCCAGCAGCTTGGGCAGTTTCTCTGGTTCACCCCTCCACTTT
CASSLGSFSGSPLHF
>.|TRBV3-1|TRBJ1-1|14|.
TGTGCCAGCAGCTTTCGCCTAGACAGAGCTGGAGCTTTCTTT
CASSFRLDRAGAFF
>.|TRBV11-2|TRBJ2-7|17|.
TGCGCCAGCAGCTTAGTATCGTCTGGGACGGTTACCTACGAGCAGTACTTC
CASSLVSSGTVTYEQYF
>.|TRBV7-9|TRBJ2-4|16|few
TGTGCCAGCAGCGAAACGGGGCTTATAGCCAAAAACATTCAGTACTTC
CASSETGLIAKNIQYF
>.|TRBV18|TRBJ1-6|15|few
TGTGCCAGCTCACCACCTCGGGGAAAGAATTCACCCCTCCACTTT
CASSPPRGKNSPLHF
>.|TRBV18|TRBJ2-7|14|.
TGTGCCAGCTCACAAACCACGGAATCCTACGAGCAGTACTTC
CASSQTTESYEQYF
>.|TRBV3-1|TRBJ1-5|14|few
TGTGCCAGCAGCCACGCCAGGTGGGAACAGCCCCAGCATTTT
CASSHARWEQPQHF
>.|TRBV28|TRBJ2-5|12|.
TGTGCCAGCTGGGCAGGGTTTAAGACCCAGTACTTC
CASWAGFKTQYF